This T cell receptor (beta chain) is from a study of OX40 agonist ivuxolimab in advanced cancers. The wider study: People who had prior anti-PD-1, anti-PD-L1 or anti-CTLA-4 therapy could take part, and around 40% had some. Findings and limits, study-wide: Low normalized clonal expansion also occurred in some nonresponding patients. Fewer expanded clones were found on average in CD4+ than in CD8+ T cells.

This clone has just one count. Its antigen is as yet unknown. Profiling relied on immunoSEQ multiplex PCR, and the TCRdb table lists in-frame clones only, not all of them. The data hold under 55,000 clones, with roughly 82% observed a single time. V was shortened by 6 bases and J by 5 bases, with 20 bases between the two germline ends. The CDR3 is 16 residues long. Germline V CDR1 and CDR2: MDHEN, SYDVKM. The receptor's source is an adult with an advanced solid tumor such as melanoma, head and neck, liver or kidney cancer. Here the sequenced sample was CD4+ or CD8+ T cells sorted from blood, taken in a trial of the OX40 agonist ivuxolimab. This chain links TRBV28 with TRBJ1-5; D is perhaps TRBD1 (5 bases). CDR3 in DNA: TGTGCCAGCAGCCTACCGCAGGGACTTATACATCAGCCCCAGCATTTT. Translating gives CASSLPQGLIHQPQHF. The full variable domain, completed using reference TRBV28 and TRBJ1-5, is DVKVTQSSRYLVKRTGEKVFLECVQDMDHENMFWYRQDPGLGLRLIYFSYDVKMKEKGDIPEGYSVSREKKERFSLILESASTNQTSMYLCASSLPQGLIHQPQHFGDGTRLSIL.